This T cell receptor beta chain derives from a study of blood T cell repertoires in COVID-19. Overall study: Sample material is recorded as cDNA or gDNA derived from T cells, B-cell-depleted T cells, or PBMCs.

Per the authors' pipeline: Estimation of nucleated cell counts was performed using reference gene primer amplification. Produced via immunoSEQ multiplex PCR; TCRdb's table is partial and in-frame only. The V and J calls and clone size are taken from that table; D and trimming were inferred from the DNA. The table records around 200,000 clones, 70% to 80% of them present only once. Trimming removed 3 bases from V and 6 bases from J; junction bases left unmatched: 3. Per the germline V gene, CDR1 is SGHNT and CDR2 is YYREEE (reference sequence). The CDR3 totals 15 residues. The genes are TRBV5-4 and TRBJ2-1; TRBD2 aligns across 13 bases. This clonotype was obtained from a woman in her thirties or forties with COVID-19, enrolled during active disease. The sample taken for sequencing was peripheral blood. CDR3 amino acids: CASSSGTSGVNEQFF. The CDR3 DNA is TGTGCCAGCAGCTCCGGGACTAGCGGGGTCAATGAGCAGTTCTTC.